This T cell receptor (beta chain) was observed in a study of CD8 T cells in ankylosing spondylitis. The study's findings and limits: Reportedly, matched ankylosing spondylitis synovial fluid was significantly enriched for disease-linked clones. Clones linked to the disease showed a CD8+ phenotype. They occurred at relatively low frequencies in peripheral blood.

This clonotype was observed a handful of times. Its target is not known. CDR3 size: 17 residues. The germline V gene encodes CDR1 SGHKS and CDR2 YYEKEE (reference sequence). The V end lost 3 bases, the J end lost 0 bases, and 13 bases lay between the germline ends. TCRdb reprocessed the 5' RACE reads with MiXCR, giving one entry per CDR3 protein. Of 150,000 or so distinct CDR3 sequences in the sample, 25% to 35% were seen once. Specimen: synovial fluid, either unsorted or a sorted T cell fraction (not recorded which). This receptor was taken from a male donor with ankylosing spondylitis. The chain couples TRBV5-5 to TRBJ2-6, with D uncertain. CDR3 in amino acids: CASSSAKQSSGANVLTF. CDR3 bases: TGTGCCAGCAGCTCCGCCAAACAGAGCTCTGGGGCCAACGTCCTGACTTTC. Full variable domain (remainder filled in from reference TRBV5-5 and TRBJ2-6): DAGVTQSPTHLIKTRGQQVTLRCSPISGHKSVSWYQQVLGQGPQFIFQYYEKEERGRGNFPDRFSARQFPNYSSELNVNALLLGDSALYLCASSSAKQSSGANVLTFGAGSRLTVL.